A single sample is the source of the 16 T cell receptor beta chains below, sequenced in a study of blood T cell repertoires in COVID-19. Clones were sequenced by immunoSEQ multiplex PCR, and TCRdb holds only the in-frame ones, with some missing. The sample includes about 160,000 clones, around 82% seen only once; the top ten take about 7.7%. Sequencing was performed on peripheral blood. These receptors came from a woman between 40 and 50 years old with COVID-19, enrolled during active disease.

The chain uses TRBV5-8 and TRBJ1-1; D uncertain. From germline, CDR1 is SGHTS and CDR2 YDEGEE. Trimming removed 4 bases at V and 4 bases at J, with 11 bases between. The CDR3 sequence is 13 residues long. In nucleotides, the CDR3 is TGTGCCAGCAGCGGAATCTGGAGCACTGAAGCTTTCTTT. This sequence encodes CASSGIWSTEAFF.

In the case of this clone: One junction end disagrees with the germline gene, perhaps due to a read error. The gene calls are TRBV7-7 and TRBJ2-1; the D is unclear. This CDR3 spans 13 amino acids. Germline V gives CDR1 SSHAT, CDR2 FNYEAQ (reference sequence). The CDR3 loop reads CASSLDVRDEQFF. As DNA, the CDR3 is TGTGCTAGCAGCTTAGACGTCCGGGATGAGCAGTTCTTC.

The chain carries TRBV4-1 and TRBJ2-1; perhaps TRBD2 as D (7 bases). V was shortened by 1 base and J by 8 bases, with 12 bases between the two germline ends. Looked up from germline, CDR1 is MGHRA and CDR2 is YSYEKL. The CDR3 extends over 14 amino acids. Written as DNA, the CDR3 is TGCGCCAGCAGCCAAGTTTCGGGGGGCTATGAGCAGTTCTTC. This translates into CASSQVSGGYEQFF.

This chain uses TRBV30 with TRBJ2-3; 15 bases align to TRBD2. V lost 0 bases and J lost 6; bases outside the gene matches: 4. From germline, CDR1 is GTSNPN and CDR2 SVGIG (reference sequence). The CDR3 has 16 residues. The DNA for the CDR3 is TGTGCCTGGAGTGTGAGTGGACTAGCGGGGGGGGATACGCAGTATTTT. It translates to CAWSVSGLAGGDTQYF.

The rearrangement links TRBV7-2 to TRBJ2-3; D remains unclear. The ends were cut back, 6 bases at V and 1 base at J, with 8 bases in the middle. Germline lookup yields CDR1 SGHTA and CDR2 FQGNSA. This CDR3 contains 13 residues. The CDR3 loop reads CASRSRGTDTQYF. In nucleotides, the CDR3 is TGTGCCAGCAGATCTCGTGGCACAGATACGCAGTATTTT.

The chain carries TRBV7-3 and TRBJ1-2; D is ambiguous. The V end was cut by 4 bases, the J end by 4 bases, with 10 bases between. Germline CDR1 SGHTA, CDR2 FQGTGA. The CDR3 consists of 13 residues. In nucleotides, the CDR3 is TGTGCCAGCAGCTATACAGCGGGCTATGGCTACACCTTC. Translation gives CASSYTAGYGYTF.

The rearrangement joins TRBV6-1 to TRBJ1-2; 7 nucleotides match TRBD1. Germline V gene lookup returns CDR1 MNHNS and CDR2 SASEGT. With 1 base clipped from V and 9 bases from J, the junction kept 5 bases outside the gene matches. This CDR3 is built from 13 residues. The CDR3 is CASSEDRGSSYTF. CDR3 bases: TGTGCCAGCAGTGAAGACAGGGGCAGTAGCTACACCTTC.

The CDR3 reads CAISESSGETQYF. DNA of the CDR3: TGTGCCATCAGTGAGTCGTCGGGAGAGACCCAGTACTTC. The gene calls are TRBV10-3 and TRBJ2-5; no firm D call. Trimming removed 0 bases from V and 4 bases from J, with 6 bases in between. CDR1 and CDR2 from the germline V gene are ENHRY and SYGVKD. There are 13 residues in the CDR3.

The chain has TRBV5-1 and TRBJ2-3; D unresolved. The CDR3 sequence is 14 residues long. V lost 0 bases and J lost 6, with 11 bases in between. Germline values: CDR1 SGHRS, CDR2 YFSETQ. CDR3 amino acids: CASSLAVVGDTQYF. Written as DNA, the CDR3 is TGCGCCAGCAGCTTGGCTGTGGTTGGCGATACGCAGTATTTT.

The chain combines TRBV2 with TRBJ1-2; D might be TRBD1 (6 bases). Germline CDR1 and CDR2: SNHLY and FYNNEI. The CDR3 length is 14 residues. The germline V and J ends were trimmed by 6 bases and 2 bases, with 13 bases remaining between them. The DNA for the CDR3 is TGTGCCAGCAGCGACAAAGGACAGAACTATGGCTACACCTTC. It specifies CASSDKGQNYGYTF.

J is TRBJ1-2 and V is TRBV2; no clear D gene. Germline V gene sequence: CDR1 SNHLY, CDR2 FYNNEI. The germline V and J ends were trimmed by 4 bases and 3 bases, with 9 bases remaining between them. CDR3 length equals 13 residues. The CDR3 region is CASSGKQYYGYTF. CDR3 sequence (DNA): TGTGCCAGCAGTGGTAAACAATACTATGGCTACACCTTC. Based on the CDR3 plus reference TRBV2 and TRBJ1-2, the full variable domain is EPEVTQTPSHQVTQMGQEVILRCVPISNHLYFYWYRQILGQKVEFLVSFYNNEISEKSEIFDDQFSVERPDGSNFTLKIRSTKLEDSAMYFCASSGKQYYGYTFGSGTRLTVV.

The chain recombines TRBV5-6 with TRBJ1-1; D is undetermined. V was clipped by 4 bases and J by 4 bases, with 11 bases between them. Germline V gives CDR1 SGHDT, CDR2 YYEEEE. CDR3 length equals 13 residues. The chain's CDR3 is CASSLTSSTEAFF. The CDR3 DNA follows: TGTGCCAGCAGCCTCACTTCATCCACTGAAGCTTTCTTT.

This clone was recorded only once. The CDR3 loop reads CASSLTSGEQYV. The CDR3 nucleotides are TGTGCCAGCAGCTTAACAAGTGGCGAGCAGTACGTC. V and J are TRBV7-8 and TRBJ2-7; D ambiguous. V lost 2 bases, J lost 6 bases, and 8 bases lay in between. The germline gives CDR1 SGHVS, CDR2 FQNEAQ. The CDR3 spans 12 residues.

The chain joins TRBV12-3 or TRBV12-4 to TRBJ1-2; TRBD1 matches at 10 bases. The trim removed 7 bases at V and 11 bases at J, leaving 7 bases unmatched. This CDR3 is 12 amino acids long. CDR3 sequence reads: CASKPGQGSYTF. The CDR3 DNA sequence: TGTGCCAGCAAACCGGGACAGGGGAGTTACACCTTC.

This chain connects TRBV28 to TRBJ1-1, with D maybe TRBD1 (6 bases). The germline V gene has CDR1 MDHEN and CDR2 SYDVKM. The CDR3 contains 15 residues. The germline V and J ends were trimmed by 4 bases and 0 bases, with 12 bases remaining between them. Here the CDR3 reads CASSSPGHMNTEAFF. The CDR3 region has the DNA TGTGCCAGCAGTTCCCCGGGACACATGAACACTGAAGCTTTCTTT.

The V and J genes are TRBV9 and TRBJ1-1, with 10 bases fitting TRBD1. V lost 4 bases and J lost 9; bases outside the gene matches: 18. This CDR3 comprises 17 residues. Germline values: CDR1 SGDLS, CDR2 YYNGEE. The CDR3 nucleotides are TGTGCCAGCAGCATAGACCGGGACAGGGGCCTGTCAAGGAAAGCTTTCTTT. It encodes CASSIDRDRGLSRKAFF.